This T cell receptor (beta chain) was sequenced for a study of OX40 agonist ivuxolimab in advanced cancers. Study at large: Participants could have had prior anti-PD-1, anti-PD-L1 or anti-CTLA-4 therapy, and around 40% had some.

Sequenced by immunoSEQ multiplex PCR; TCRdb stores in-frame clones only, minus some. Found here are some 66,000 clones, around 85% of them singletons; the top ten hold approximately 0.81%. The CDR3 spans 14 residues. Trimming took 6 bases from V and 3 from J, leaving 13 bases between them. The germline V gene has CDR1 ENHRY and CDR2 SYGVKD. The source was CD4+ or CD8+ T cells sorted from blood, collected in a trial of the OX40 agonist ivuxolimab. The chain employs TRBV10-3 and TRBJ2-3; no clear D gene. This clonotype originated in an adult with an advanced solid tumor such as melanoma, head and neck, liver or kidney cancer. The CDR3 coding sequence is TGTGCCATCAGGGCGTCAGGTACTACAGATACGCAGTATTTT. Translated: CAIRASGTTDTQYF.